This T cell receptor beta chain is drawn from a study of blood T cell repertoires in COVID-19. Turning to the study itself: The United States, Italy and Spain provided the acute and convalescent COVID-19 samples. Nucleic acid was either cDNA or gDNA, and it came from T cells, B-cell-depleted T cells, or PBMCs.

Per the original data handling: Reference gene primer amplification gave estimated nucleated cell counts. Sequencing used immunoSEQ multiplex PCR; TCRdb keeps in-frame clones, though not all of them. Clonal size and the V and J genes are those of that table, whereas D and trimming came from the DNA. This sample has 55,000 to 75,000 clones, with around 77% found just once. This clone has ten or more counts. CDR1 SNHLY and CDR2 FYNNEI come from the germline V gene. Trimming took off 7 bases at V and 5 bases at J, with 18 bases between the two ends. The CDR3 is 15 amino acids. The gene calls are TRBV2 and TRBJ1-5, with a possible D match to TRBD1 (5 bases). Material: peripheral blood. This clonotype was obtained from an elderly man with active or convalescent COVID-19. Written as DNA, the CDR3 is TGTGCCAGCACCCCAGGGCGCATTTCGGATCAGCCCCAGCATTTT. The encoded protein is CASTPGRISDQPQHF.